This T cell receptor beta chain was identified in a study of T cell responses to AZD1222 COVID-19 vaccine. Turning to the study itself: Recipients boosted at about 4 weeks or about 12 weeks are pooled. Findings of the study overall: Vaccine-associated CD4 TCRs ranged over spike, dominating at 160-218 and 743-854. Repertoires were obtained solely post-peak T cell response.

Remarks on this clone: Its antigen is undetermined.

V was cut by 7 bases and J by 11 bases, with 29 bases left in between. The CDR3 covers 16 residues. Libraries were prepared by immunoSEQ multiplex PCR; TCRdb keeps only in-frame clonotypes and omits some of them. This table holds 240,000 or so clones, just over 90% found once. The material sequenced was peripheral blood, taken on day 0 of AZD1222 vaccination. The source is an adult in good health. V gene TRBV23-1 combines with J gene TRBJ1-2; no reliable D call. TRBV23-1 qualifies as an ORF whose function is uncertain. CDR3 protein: CASKPRSGPRFMRYTF. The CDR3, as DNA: TGCGCCAGCAAACCCCGTTCAGGCCCCCGCTTTATGAGGTACACCTTC.